This T cell receptor beta chain was captured in a study of blood T cell repertoires in COVID-19. Assay used: immunoSEQ multiplex PCR; TCRdb lists only in-frame clones, some missing. The sample includes about 500,000 clones, around 87% of them seen just once. Trimming took 5 bases from V and 9 from J, leaving 23 bases between them. The CDR3 runs 15 residues. Per germline, CDR1 SQVTM and CDR2 ANQGSEA. The gene calls are TRBV29-1 and TRBJ2-1, with D possibly matching TRBD2 (7 bases). Input material: PBMCs or T cells enriched from blood (not recorded which). The source is a woman younger than 30 who had recovered from COVID-19. The DNA for the CDR3 is TGCAGCGTTCATGATGGGGGGGCGACTATTCCTGAGCAGTTCTTC. This sequence encodes CSVHDGGATIPEQFF.